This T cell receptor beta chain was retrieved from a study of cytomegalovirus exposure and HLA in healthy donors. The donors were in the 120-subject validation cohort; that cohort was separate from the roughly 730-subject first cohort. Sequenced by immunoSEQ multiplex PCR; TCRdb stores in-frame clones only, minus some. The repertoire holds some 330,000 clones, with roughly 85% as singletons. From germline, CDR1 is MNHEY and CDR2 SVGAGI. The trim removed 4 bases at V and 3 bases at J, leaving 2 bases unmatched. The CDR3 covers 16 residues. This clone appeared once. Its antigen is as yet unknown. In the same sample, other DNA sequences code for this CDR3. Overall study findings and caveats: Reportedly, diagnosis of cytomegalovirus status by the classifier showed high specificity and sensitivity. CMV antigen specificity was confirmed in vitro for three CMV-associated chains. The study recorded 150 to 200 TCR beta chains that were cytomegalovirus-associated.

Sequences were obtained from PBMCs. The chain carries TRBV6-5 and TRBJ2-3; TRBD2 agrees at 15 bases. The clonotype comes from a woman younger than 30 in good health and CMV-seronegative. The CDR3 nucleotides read TGTGCCAGCAGTTCCGGGACTAGCGGGAGGACAGATACGCAGTATTTT. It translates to CASSSGTSGRTDTQYF.